The next 19 T cell receptor beta chains were all read from a single sample in a study of cytomegalovirus exposure and HLA in healthy donors. TCRdb keeps only in-frame clones here, not all; method: immunoSEQ multiplex PCR. The sample comprises about 340,000 clones, roughly 88% of which are singletons, and under 0.85% rests with the top ten. Material for sequencing was PBMCs. Receptor source: a woman younger than 30 in good health and CMV-seronegative.

In this sample, this clone turned up a few times. This chain uses TRBV5-1 with TRBJ2-3; 7 positions match TRBD2. The V segment lost 0 bases and the J segment 0 bases; nucleotides outside the gene matches: 1. The CDR3 length is 15 residues. Looked up from germline, CDR1 is SGHRS and CDR2 is YFSETQ. The CDR3: CASSLGSGSTDTQYF. CDR3 DNA: TGCGCCAGCAGCTTGGGTAGCGGGAGCACAGATACGCAGTATTTT.

Only one count was recorded for this clone. The genes are TRBV6-1 and TRBJ1-2; 12 bases line up with TRBD1. V trimming: 2 bases; J trimming: 6 bases; junction bases outside the gene matches: 7. In germline, CDR1 is MNHNS, CDR2 SASEGT. This CDR3 contains 16 residues. In DNA, the CDR3 is TGTGCCAGCAGTGAACCCGGGACAGGGGGCGCAGATGGCTACACCTTC. This codes for CASSEPGTGGADGYTF.

The DNA of the CDR3 is TGCGCCAGCAGCCACAGACGGACGGGGGGATCTGAAGCTTTCTTT. It yields the protein CASSHRRTGGSEAFF. The V call is TRBV4-3, the J call TRBJ1-1; weak D call: TRBD1 (5 bases). Trimming pared 3 bases from V and 6 bases from J, leaving 17 bases between. The CDR3 loop spans 15 amino acids. Germline V gene sequence: CDR1 LGHNA, CDR2 YSLEER.

About this clone: The same CDR3 also results from other DNA sequences found in this sample. The rearrangement joins TRBV5-6 to TRBJ2-5; D is unclear. Trimming pared 2 bases from V and 5 bases from J, leaving 10 bases between. The CDR3 has 13 residues. CDR1 is SGHDT, CDR2 YYEEEE, per germline. CDR3 in DNA: TGTGCCAGCAGCTTAGATCGAGTGGAGACCCAGTACTTC. Translated, it gives CASSLDRVETQYF.

The rearrangement links TRBV30 to TRBJ2-1, with a tentative D call TRBD1 (6 bases). Germline V gives CDR1 GTSNPN, CDR2 SVGIG (reference sequence). This CDR3 comprises 14 residues. V lost 1 base to trimming and J lost 5 bases, with 12 bases between them. CDR3 region: CAWSGWGLHNEQFF. CDR3 nucleotides: TGTGCCTGGAGTGGTTGGGGGCTACACAATGAGCAGTTCTTC.

V gene TRBV9 combines with J gene TRBJ1-5; tentatively, D is TRBD1 (5 bases). Germline lookup yields CDR1 SGDLS and CDR2 YYNGEE. Deletions cut 4 bases from V and 0 bases from J, with 11 bases between. This CDR3 is built from 15 residues. In DNA form, the CDR3 reads TGTGCCAGCAGCAGTGGGGGGAATAGCAATCAGCCCCAGCATTTT. Translated: CASSSGGNSNQPQHF.

This clone was picked up one time. The rearrangement links TRBV18 to TRBJ1-1, with no clear D. With 4 bases removed from V and 1 base from J, the gap between germline ends came to 7 bases. The CDR3 extends over 13 amino acids. Per the germline V gene, CDR1 is KGHSH and CDR2 is LQKENI. The CDR3 here is CASSQTKNTEAFF. The CDR3, as DNA: TGTGCCAGCTCACAAACAAAGAACACTGAAGCTTTCTTT.

This sequence joins TRBV6-1 and TRBJ2-7, with TRBD1 identical over 8 bases. V lost 2 bases, J lost 7 bases, and 7 bases stayed unmatched. This CDR3 contains 14 residues. Germline loops: CDR1 MNHNS, CDR2 SASEGT. CDR3 coding DNA: TGTGCCAGCAGTGAACCGGACAGGGTTTGGGAGCAGTACTTC. Encoded protein: CASSEPDRVWEQYF.

This clone showed up just once. The chain recombines TRBV6-1 with TRBJ1-5; the D is unclear. The length of the CDR3 is 10 residues. V lost 8 bases to trimming and J lost 9 bases, with 8 bases between them. Germline CDR1 reads MNHNS; CDR2 reads SASEGT. This CDR3 reads CASGPGPQHF. In DNA, the CDR3 is TGTGCCAGCGGTCCAGGGCCCCAGCATTTT.

This sequence joins TRBV9 and TRBJ1-2; no firm D call. The length of the CDR3 is 13 residues. Trimming removed 3 bases from V and 4 bases from J, with 10 bases in between. The germline gives CDR1 SGDLS, CDR2 YYNGEE. The CDR3 here is CASSAGVGYGYTF. Written as DNA, the CDR3 is TGTGCCAGCAGCGCCGGGGTCGGCTATGGCTACACCTTC.

The chain has TRBV19 and TRBJ2-1; the match to TRBD2 covers 9 bases. Germline CDR1 is LNHDA and CDR2 is SQIVND (reference sequence). The CDR3 is made up of 16 amino acids. Trimming at V came to 5 bases and at J to 8 bases, leaving 13 bases not matched to a gene. This chain's CDR3 is CASSSRRGVAGDEQFF. The CDR3, as DNA: TGTGCCAGTAGTTCGCGTCGAGGGGTAGCGGGAGATGAGCAGTTCTTC.

This clone was seen more than once but under ten times. The CDR3 DNA is TGCAGCGTGGAGAGGCAGGGTAATCAGCCCCAGCATTTT. Protein sequence: CSVERQGNQPQHF. This sequence joins TRBV29-1 and TRBJ1-5; weak D call: TRBD1 (5 bases). Germline CDR1 reads SQVTM; CDR2 reads ANQGSEA. V gave up 6 bases and J gave up 4 bases, with 13 bases separating them. CDR3 length: 13 residues.

The chain links TRBV28 to TRBJ2-7; 7 positions match TRBD1. V shed 8 bases, J shed 0 bases, and the junction held 4 bases outside the gene matches. The CDR3 extends over 13 amino acids. Germline CDR1 MDHEN, CDR2 SYDVKM. CDR3 sequence (DNA): TGTGCCAGCTGTGACAGGGTCTCCTACGAGCAGTACTTC. The encoded protein is CASCDRVSYEQYF.

This clone was detected only once. The CDR3 coding sequence is TGTGCCAGCAGTGGACACGAGAACACTGAAGCTTTCTTT. It yields the protein CASSGHENTEAFF. The chain employs TRBV6-1 and TRBJ1-1, with unresolved D. Trimming removed 4 bases at V and 1 base at J, with 7 bases between. The CDR3 runs 13 residues. Germline V lookup: CDR1 MNHNS, CDR2 SASEGT.

This sequence joins TRBV7-2 and TRBJ1-5; possibly TRBD1 for D (5 bases). Trimming left V 2 bases short and J 7 bases short, with 9 bases between. The length of the CDR3 is 13 residues. Germline V gene lookup returns CDR1 SGHTA and CDR2 FQGNSA. The CDR3 DNA sequence: TGTGCCAGCAGCTTACAGGGTAGACAGCCCCAGCATTTT. Protein product: CASSLQGRQPQHF.

This chain links TRBV6-5 with TRBJ2-7, with TRBD1 identical over 9 bases. This CDR3 is built from 14 residues. Germline V gives CDR1 MNHEY, CDR2 SVGAGI. The ends lost 4 bases at V and 3 bases at J; junction bases unmatched: 4. In DNA form, the CDR3 reads TGTGCCAGCAGTTTAGACAGGGGGATCTACGAGCAGTACTTC. Translation gives CASSLDRGIYEQYF.

Only a few counts were recorded for this clone. V and J are TRBV2 and TRBJ2-2, with a weak D call TRBD1 (5 bases). CDR3 size: 13 residues. Trimming pared 6 bases from V and 7 bases from J, leaving 12 bases between. The V gene's germline CDR1 is SNHLY and CDR2 FYNNEI. CDR3 nucleotide sequence: TGTGCCAGCAGAAAAAGGGGTAGCGGGGAGCTGTTTTTT. This gives the protein CASRKRGSGELFF.

The V gene is TRBV19, the J gene TRBJ2-7, with 7 nucleotides matching TRBD1. The CDR3 has 15 residues. V gave up 5 bases and J gave up 7 bases; unmatched junction bases: 14. Germline V gene data show CDR1 as LNHDA and CDR2 as SQIVND (reference sequence). This chain's CDR3 is CASSPLTGKSGEQYF. The CDR3 DNA is TGTGCCAGTAGTCCACTGACAGGGAAGTCGGGTGAGCAGTACTTC.

This sequence joins TRBV6-6 and TRBJ2-1, with TRBD2 matching over 12 bases. The CDR3 length is 16 residues. V lost 5 bases, J lost 8 bases, and 10 bases stayed unmatched. Germline V gene lookup returns CDR1 MNHNY and CDR2 SVGAGI (reference sequence). The CDR3 loop is CASSRSLAGGSDEQFF. The CDR3 coding sequence is TGTGCCAGCAGTCGATCACTAGCGGGAGGTAGCGATGAGCAGTTCTTC.